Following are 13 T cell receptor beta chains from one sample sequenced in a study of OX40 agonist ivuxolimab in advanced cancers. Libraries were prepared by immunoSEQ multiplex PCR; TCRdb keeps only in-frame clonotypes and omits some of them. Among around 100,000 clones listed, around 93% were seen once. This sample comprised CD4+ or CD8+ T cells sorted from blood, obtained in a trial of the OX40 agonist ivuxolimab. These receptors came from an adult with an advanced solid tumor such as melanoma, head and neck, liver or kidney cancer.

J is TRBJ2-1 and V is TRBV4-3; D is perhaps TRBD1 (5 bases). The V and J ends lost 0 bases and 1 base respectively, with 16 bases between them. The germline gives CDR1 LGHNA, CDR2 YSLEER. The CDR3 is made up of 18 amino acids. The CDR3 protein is CASSQDPPRQISYNEQFF. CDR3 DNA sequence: TGCGCCAGCAGCCAAGACCCTCCAAGACAGATTTCCTACAATGAGCAGTTCTTC.

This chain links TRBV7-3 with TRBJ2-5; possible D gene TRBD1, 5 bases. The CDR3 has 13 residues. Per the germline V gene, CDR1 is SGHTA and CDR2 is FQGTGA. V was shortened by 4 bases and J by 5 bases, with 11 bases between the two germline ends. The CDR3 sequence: CASSWGVRETQYF. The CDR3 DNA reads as TGTGCCAGCAGCTGGGGCGTGCGGGAGACCCAGTACTTC.

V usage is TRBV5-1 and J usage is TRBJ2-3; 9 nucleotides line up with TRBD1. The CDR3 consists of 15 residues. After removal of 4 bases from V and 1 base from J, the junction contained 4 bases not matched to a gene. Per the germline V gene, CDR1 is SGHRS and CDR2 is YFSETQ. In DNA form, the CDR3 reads TGCGCCAGCAGCCCCCGGGACAGGGGCACAGATACGCAGTATTTT. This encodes CASSPRDRGTDTQYF.

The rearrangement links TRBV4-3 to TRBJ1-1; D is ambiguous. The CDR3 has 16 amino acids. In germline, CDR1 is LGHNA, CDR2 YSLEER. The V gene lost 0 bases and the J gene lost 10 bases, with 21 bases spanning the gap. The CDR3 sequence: CASSQDIGTYLSGAFF. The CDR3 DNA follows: TGCGCCAGCAGCCAAGATATAGGAACATATCTTTCCGGAGCTTTCTTT.

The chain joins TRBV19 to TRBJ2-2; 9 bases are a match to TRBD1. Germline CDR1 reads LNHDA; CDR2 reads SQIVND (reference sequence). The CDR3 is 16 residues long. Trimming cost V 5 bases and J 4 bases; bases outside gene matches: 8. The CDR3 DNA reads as TGTGCCAGTAGTGCGATCGGGACAGGGATCACCGGGGAGCTGTTTTTT. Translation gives CASSAIGTGITGELFF.

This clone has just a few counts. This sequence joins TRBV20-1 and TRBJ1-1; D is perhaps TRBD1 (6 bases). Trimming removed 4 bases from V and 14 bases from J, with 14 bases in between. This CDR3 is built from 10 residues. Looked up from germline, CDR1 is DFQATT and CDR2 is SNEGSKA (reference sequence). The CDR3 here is CSAKGPGGFF. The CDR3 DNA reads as TGCAGTGCTAAGGGGCCGGGGGGCTTCTTT.

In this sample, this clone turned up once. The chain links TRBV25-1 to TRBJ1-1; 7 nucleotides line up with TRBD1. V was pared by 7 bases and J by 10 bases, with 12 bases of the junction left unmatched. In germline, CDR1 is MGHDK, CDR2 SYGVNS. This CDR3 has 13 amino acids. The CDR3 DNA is TGTGCCAGCACCCCAGGGGGTTCGAGGAGAGCTTTCTTT. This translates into CASTPGGSRRAFF. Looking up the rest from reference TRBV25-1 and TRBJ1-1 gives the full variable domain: EADIYQTPRYLVIGTGKKITLECSQTMGHDKMYWYQQDPGMELHLIHYSYGVNSTEKGDLSSESTVSRIRTEHFPLTLESARPSHTSQYLCASTPGGSRRAFFGQGTRLTVV.

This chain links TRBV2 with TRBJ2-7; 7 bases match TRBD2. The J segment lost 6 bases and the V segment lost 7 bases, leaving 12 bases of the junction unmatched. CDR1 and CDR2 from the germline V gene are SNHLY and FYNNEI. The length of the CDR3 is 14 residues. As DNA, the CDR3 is TGTGCCAGCAAGGTCCGGACTAGTAGCGCCGAGCAGTACTTC. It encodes CASKVRTSSAEQYF.

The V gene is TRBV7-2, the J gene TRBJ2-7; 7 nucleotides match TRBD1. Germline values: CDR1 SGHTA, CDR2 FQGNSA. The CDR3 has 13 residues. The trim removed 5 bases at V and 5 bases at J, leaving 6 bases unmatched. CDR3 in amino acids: CASSRDRVNEQYF. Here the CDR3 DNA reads TGTGCCAGCAGCAGAGACAGGGTCAACGAGCAGTACTTC.

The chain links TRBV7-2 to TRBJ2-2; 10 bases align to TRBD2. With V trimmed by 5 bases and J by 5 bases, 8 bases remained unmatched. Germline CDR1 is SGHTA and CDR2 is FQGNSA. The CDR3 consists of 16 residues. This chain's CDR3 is CASSPLPSGGTGELFF. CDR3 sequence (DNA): TGTGCCAGCAGCCCCTTGCCTAGCGGGGGTACCGGGGAGCTGTTTTTT.

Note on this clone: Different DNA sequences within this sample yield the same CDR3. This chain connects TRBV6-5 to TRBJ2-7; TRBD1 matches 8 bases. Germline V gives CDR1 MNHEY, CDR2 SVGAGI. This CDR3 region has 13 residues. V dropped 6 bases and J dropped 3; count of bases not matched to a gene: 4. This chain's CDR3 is CASSRTGSYEQYF. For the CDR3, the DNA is TGTGCCAGCAGCAGGACAGGGAGCTACGAGCAGTACTTC.

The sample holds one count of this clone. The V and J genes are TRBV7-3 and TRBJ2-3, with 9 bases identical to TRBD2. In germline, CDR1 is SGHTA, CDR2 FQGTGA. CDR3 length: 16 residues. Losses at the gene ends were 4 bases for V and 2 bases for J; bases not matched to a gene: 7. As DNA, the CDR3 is TGTGCCAGCAGCTCTATCCCGGGACTAGCCACAGATACGCAGTATTTT. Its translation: CASSSIPGLATDTQYF.

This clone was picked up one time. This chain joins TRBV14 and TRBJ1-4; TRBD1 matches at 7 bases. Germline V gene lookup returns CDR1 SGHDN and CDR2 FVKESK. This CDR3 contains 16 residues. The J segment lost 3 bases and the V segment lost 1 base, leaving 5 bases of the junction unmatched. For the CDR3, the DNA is TGTGCCAGCAGCCAAGTCGTCGGGACAGCTAATGAAAAACTGTTTTTT. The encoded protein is CASSQVVGTANEKLFF.